This record covers a single T cell receptor beta chain. What it binds is not known. Time point of the sample: 2014-2015 season, pre-vaccination. After removal of 5 bases from V and 7 bases from J, the junction contained 1 base not matched to a gene. The CDR3 covers 11 residues. From germline, CDR1 is SEHNR and CDR2 FQNEAQ (reference sequence). The sample comes from a study of follicular helper T cells after annual influenza vaccination. Profiling relied on immunoSEQ multiplex PCR, and the TCRdb table lists in-frame clones only, not all of them. Among about 14,000 clones listed, roughly 86% were seen once. General study findings and limits: Day 7 ICOS+CD38+ clones later appeared mostly in ICOS-CD38- cTfh.

The J gene is TRBJ1-2, the V gene TRBV7-9; 7 positions agree with TRBD1. Sequenced here: CXCR5- memory CD4+ T cells sorted from blood, sampled on the day of influenza vaccination. The TCR sequence derives from an adult who received the influenza vaccine. CDR3 coding DNA: TGTGCCAGCAGCGACAGGGTTGGCTACACCTTC. Protein product: CASSDRVGYTF. Using reference TRBV7-9 and TRBJ1-2 for the parts outside the CDR3, the full variable domain is DTGVSQNPRHKITKRGQNVTFRCDPISEHNRLYWYRQTLGQGPEFLTYFQNEAQLEKSRLLSDRFSAERPKGSFSTLEIQRTEQGDSAMYLCASSDRVGYTFGSGTRLTVV.